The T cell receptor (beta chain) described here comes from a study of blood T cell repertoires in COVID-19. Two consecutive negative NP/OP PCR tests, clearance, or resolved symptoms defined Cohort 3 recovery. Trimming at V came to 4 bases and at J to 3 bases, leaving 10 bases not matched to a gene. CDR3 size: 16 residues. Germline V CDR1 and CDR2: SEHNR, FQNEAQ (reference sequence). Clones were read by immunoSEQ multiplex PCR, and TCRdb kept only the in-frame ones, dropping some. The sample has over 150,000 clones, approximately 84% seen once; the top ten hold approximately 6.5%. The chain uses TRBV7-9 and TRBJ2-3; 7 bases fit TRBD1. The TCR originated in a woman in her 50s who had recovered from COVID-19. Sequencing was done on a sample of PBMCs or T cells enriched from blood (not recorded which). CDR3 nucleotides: TGTGCCAGCAGCTCGGTAGACAGGGTAGGGACAGATACGCAGTATTTT. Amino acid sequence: CASSSVDRVGTDTQYF. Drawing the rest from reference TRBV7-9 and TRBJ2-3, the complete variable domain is DTGVSQNPRHKITKRGQNVTFRCDPISEHNRLYWYRQTLGQGPEFLTYFQNEAQLEKSRLLSDRFSAERPKGSFSTLEIQRTEQGDSAMYLCASSSVDRVGTDTQYFGPGTRLTVL.